These 26 T cell receptor beta chains came from one sample sequenced in a study of cytomegalovirus exposure and HLA in healthy donors. PCR primers comprised 60 Vbeta and 13 Jbeta primers. Clones were sequenced by immunoSEQ multiplex PCR, and TCRdb holds only the in-frame ones, with some missing. The data show about 130,000 clones, 65% to 75% seen once. The material sequenced was PBMCs. These receptors all come from a man aged 40-49 years in good health and CMV-seropositive.

V is TRBV28 and J is TRBJ1-5; TRBD1 is a possible D gene (5 bases). There are 14 residues in the CDR3. The ends were cut back, 4 bases at V and 5 bases at J, with 12 bases in the middle. Germline V lookup: CDR1 MDHEN, CDR2 SYDVKM. In DNA form, the CDR3 reads TGTGCCAGCAGTTCGGGACTCGGGCATCAGCCCCAGCATTTT. Translated, it gives CASSSGLGHQPQHF.

V usage is TRBV28 and J usage is TRBJ2-2, with 8 bases lining up with TRBD2. Germline V gene data show CDR1 as MDHEN and CDR2 as SYDVKM. V was pared by 2 bases and J by 4 bases, with 6 bases of the junction left unmatched. CDR3 length: 16 amino acids. The CDR3 coding sequence is TGTGCCAGCAGTTTAGCACGGGGGGGCGGCACCGGGGAGCTGTTTTTT. This encodes CASSLARGGGTGELFF.

The V gene is TRBV21-1, the J gene TRBJ2-7; the tabulated D call, TRBD1, remains unverified against the DNA. TRBV21-1 is shown as a pseudogene. This CDR3 is built from 16 residues. The CDR3 region has the DNA TGTGCCAGCAGCAAATTCGGGTGGGGACAGAGCTACGAGCAGTACTTC. This codes for CASSKFGWGQSYEQYF.

The chain is built from TRBV6-4 and TRBJ1-6, with D possibly matching TRBD1 (6 bases). The CDR3 length is 13 residues. Germline loops: CDR1 MRHNA, CDR2 SNTAGT. V lost 6 bases and J lost 9, with 12 bases in between. The CDR3 reads CASRRDMASPLHF. In nucleotides, the CDR3 is TGTGCCAGCAGAAGGGACATGGCTTCACCCCTCCACTTT.

The chain carries TRBV29-1 and TRBJ1-2; 9 bases line up with TRBD1. This CDR3 has 14 amino acids. With 0 bases clipped from V and 6 bases from J, the junction kept 5 bases outside the gene matches. Germline V gene sequence: CDR1 SQVTM, CDR2 ANQGSEA. The CDR3 sequence: CSVEDTGQGNGYTF. In DNA, the CDR3 is TGCAGCGTTGAAGATACGGGACAGGGTAATGGCTACACCTTC. The full variable domain, rest sourced from reference TRBV29-1 and TRBJ1-2, is SAVISQKPSRDICQRGTSLTIQCQVDSQVTMMFWYRQQPGQSLTLIATANQGSEATYESGFVIDKFPISRPNLTFSTLTVSNMSPEDSSIYLCSVEDTGQGNGYTFGSGTRLTVV.

The rearrangement links TRBV5-1 to TRBJ2-3, with 9 bases fitting TRBD2. V was clipped by 3 bases and J by 3 bases; unmatched bases: 14. CDR1 and CDR2 (germline): SGHRS, YFSETQ. The CDR3 runs 18 residues. CDR3 sequence reads: CASSSKIAGEVATDTQYF. CDR3 coding DNA: TGCGCCAGCAGCTCAAAAATAGCGGGAGAGGTTGCGACAGATACGCAGTATTTT.

The CDR3 DNA sequence: TGTGCCAGCAGTGGGACAGGGATCTATGGCTACACCTTC. Its translation is CASSGTGIYGYTF. The V and J genes are TRBV6-5 and TRBJ1-2, with TRBD1 identical over 9 bases. This CDR3 comprises 13 residues. Germline V gene lookup returns CDR1 MNHEY and CDR2 SVGAGI. After removal of 5 bases from V and 4 bases from J, the junction contained 2 bases not matched to a gene.

The rearrangement links TRBV30 to TRBJ1-2; D unclear. The length of the CDR3 is 11 residues. Germline V gives CDR1 GTSNPN, CDR2 SVGIG (reference sequence). The V gene lost 8 bases and the J gene lost 8 bases, with 15 bases spanning the gap. The CDR3 region is CAPTPGPGYTF. The CDR3 region has the DNA TGTGCCCCGACCCCGGGTCCCGGCTACACCTTC.

The chain uses TRBV14 and TRBJ1-1; 7 nucleotides match TRBD1. Trimming took 4 bases from V and 1 from J; bases not matched to a gene: 3. The length of the CDR3 is 14 residues. Germline loops: CDR1 SGHDN, CDR2 FVKESK. CDR3 nucleotides: TGTGCCAGCAGCCCGGACAGGCAGAACACTGAAGCTTTCTTT. Its protein is CASSPDRQNTEAFF.

In this sample, this clone turned up once. This chain links TRBV28 with TRBJ2-2; D is uncertain. The germline V and J ends were trimmed by 5 bases and 4 bases, with 5 bases remaining between them. Germline CDR1 reads MDHEN; CDR2 reads SYDVKM. The CDR3 is made up of 12 amino acids. CDR3 in amino acids: CASSIRTGELFF. The CDR3 bases are TGTGCCAGCAGTATCCGCACCGGGGAGCTGTTTTTT.

The chain joins TRBV19 to TRBJ1-1, with TRBD1 as a possible D gene (5 bases). CDR1 is LNHDA and CDR2 is SQIVND in the germline V gene (reference sequence). The CDR3 runs 13 residues. V was pared by 3 bases and J by 6 bases, with 11 bases between. CDR3: CASSIRQMAEAFF. In DNA form, the CDR3 reads TGTGCCAGTAGTATTAGACAGATGGCTGAAGCTTTCTTT.

The sample holds a few counts of this clone. The chain carries TRBV10-3 and TRBJ1-2; D gene unclear. V lost 10 bases and J lost 6, with 15 bases in between. The germline V gene encodes CDR1 ENHRY and CDR2 SYGVKD. The CDR3 sequence is 12 residues long. CDR3 DNA: TGTGCCAGCAATGGGCAGGAACATGGCTACACCTTC. Its translation: CASNGQEHGYTF.

The CDR3 coding sequence is TGTGCCAGCAGCTACGGACAGGGGAGCTCCTACGAGCAGTACTTC. It yields the protein CASSYGQGSSYEQYF. This chain joins TRBV5-4 and TRBJ2-7; 9 positions match TRBD1. This CDR3 is built from 15 residues. Germline-derived CDR1 and CDR2 are SGHNT and YYREEE (reference sequence). With V trimmed by 3 bases and J by 0 bases, 4 bases remained unmatched.

This clone was observed a single time. The rearrangement uses TRBV11-2 and TRBJ2-1; TRBD2 aligns across 13 bases. The CDR3 length is 17 residues. The V gene end was trimmed by 5 bases and the J gene end by 4 bases; junction bases not matched to a gene: 8. Germline CDR1 is SGHAT and CDR2 is FQNNGV. This CDR3 reads CASSPLRLAGGYNEQFF. The CDR3 bases are TGTGCCAGCAGCCCCCTTCGACTAGCGGGGGGTTACAATGAGCAGTTCTTC.

A few counts support this clone. The gene calls are TRBV2 and TRBJ2-7, with 8 bases lining up with TRBD1. CDR1 is SNHLY and CDR2 is FYNNEI in the germline V gene. CDR3 size: 14 residues. J lost 4 bases, V lost 6 bases, and 8 bases had no gene match. CDR3 DNA: TGTGCCAGCAGGGAGACAGGGGATTCGTACGAGCAGTACTTC. It is translated as CASRETGDSYEQYF. Filled out from reference TRBV2 and TRBJ2-7, the complete variable domain reads EPEVTQTPSHQVTQMGQEVILRCVPISNHLYFYWYRQILGQKVEFLVSFYNNEISEKSEIFDDQFSVERPDGSNFTLKIRSTKLEDSAMYFCASRETGDSYEQYFGPGTRLTVT.

The gene calls are TRBV15 and TRBJ1-1; D is perhaps TRBD1 (5 bases). From germline, CDR1 is LNHNV and CDR2 YYDKDF (reference sequence). The CDR3 runs to 14 residues. V was shortened by 1 base and J by 8 bases, with 14 bases between the two germline ends. CDR3 residues: CATSRGDSRREAFF. The CDR3 DNA follows: TGTGCCACCAGCAGAGGGGACTCCCGGCGGGAAGCTTTCTTT.

The genes are TRBV2 and TRBJ2-1, with a possible D match to TRBD1 (5 bases). Germline-derived CDR1 and CDR2 are SNHLY and FYNNEI. The germline V and J ends were trimmed by 4 bases and 8 bases, with 18 bases remaining between them. The CDR3 consists of 15 residues. The CDR3 nucleotides read TGTGCCAGCAGTGCGGGCAGGGCCCCCACATATGAGCAGTTCTTC. Translating gives CASSAGRAPTYEQFF.

This clone is a singleton in its sample. The genes are TRBV10-3 and TRBJ2-5, with 13 bases identical to TRBD2. CDR3 length: 15 amino acids. The junction had 3 bases not matched to a gene; V was cut back by 5 bases and J by 3 bases. From germline, CDR1 is ENHRY and CDR2 SYGVKD. CDR3 coding DNA: TGTGCCATCAGTTTAACTAGCGGGGGGGAAGAGACCCAGTACTTC. Its translation is CAISLTSGGEETQYF.

The gene calls are TRBV29-1 and TRBJ2-2, with 15 bases lining up with TRBD2. Per germline, CDR1 SQVTM and CDR2 ANQGSEA. The CDR3 is 17 amino acids. V dropped 4 bases and J dropped 3; count of bases not matched to a gene: 6. CDR3 sequence reads: CSVGGLAGGHDTGELFF. The CDR3 nucleotides read TGCAGCGTTGGAGGACTAGCGGGGGGGCATGACACCGGGGAGCTGTTTTTT.

This clone was observed a handful of times. The chain couples TRBV7-2 to TRBJ2-3; a weak D match, TRBD2 (7 bases). The ends were cut back, 5 bases at V and 5 bases at J, with 14 bases in the middle. CDR1 SGHTA and CDR2 FQGNSA come from the germline V gene. CDR3 length: 14 amino acids. The CDR3 DNA reads as TGTGCCAGCAGCCCGGTGGGAGGGGGAGATACGCAGTATTTT. Its translation: CASSPVGGGDTQYF.

This clone appeared a few times. The chain combines TRBV28 with TRBJ2-1; D gene unclear. The CDR3 has 14 residues. With 9 bases removed from V and 4 bases from J, the gap between germline ends came to 16 bases. CDR1 is MDHEN, CDR2 SYDVKM, per germline. The CDR3 nucleotides read TGTGCCAGTCAAGAGGCGAGAGTTTACAATGAGCAGTTCTTC. Translating gives CASQEARVYNEQFF.

Concerning this clone itself: Germline and junction disagree at one end, which may indicate a read error. The chain is built from TRBV5-1 and TRBJ1-1; 9 bases align to TRBD1. In germline, CDR1 is SGHRS, CDR2 YFSETQ. This CDR3 region has 12 residues. The CDR3 region is CASSFSTGGAVF. CDR3 nucleotide sequence: TGCGCCAGCAGCTTCTCAACAGGGGGCGCAGTCTTT. The whole variable domain, remainder taken from reference TRBV5-1 and TRBJ1-1, is KAGVTQTPRYLIKTRGQQVTLSCSPISGHRSVSWYQQTPGQGLQFLFEYFSETQRNKGNFPGRFSGRQFSNSRSEMNVSTLELGDSALYLCASSFSTGGAVFGQGTRLTVV.

The CDR3 region has the DNA TGTGCCAGCAGATCAGGTAGCACAGATACGCAGTATTTT. Protein product: CASRSGSTDTQYF. The gene calls are TRBV28 and TRBJ2-3; D unresolved. The germline CDR1 and CDR2 sequences are MDHEN and SYDVKM. The CDR3 is 13 amino acids. The V and J ends lost 6 bases and 0 bases respectively, with 7 bases between them.

The chain is built from TRBV19 and TRBJ2-2; no clear D gene. The CDR3 loop spans 12 amino acids. From germline, CDR1 is LNHDA and CDR2 SQIVND (reference sequence). The V and J ends lost 3 bases and 9 bases respectively, with 8 bases between them. The CDR3 nucleotides read TGTGCCAGTAGTATTAGAGCTCGGGAGCTGTTTTTT. The encoded protein is CASSIRARELFF.

The chain links TRBV29-1 to TRBJ1-2; a possible D gene is TRBD1 (6 bases). Germline V gives CDR1 SQVTM, CDR2 ANQGSEA. CDR3 size: 14 residues. Deletions cut 7 bases from V and 0 bases from J, with 15 bases between. The CDR3 DNA follows: TGCAGCGCCTATAAGCAGGGGCCTAACTATGGCTACACCTTC. The encoded protein is CSAYKQGPNYGYTF.

This chain uses TRBV5-6 with TRBJ1-2; 7 bases fit TRBD1. In germline, CDR1 is SGHDT, CDR2 YYEEEE. This CDR3 has 15 amino acids. The trim removed 4 bases at V and 2 bases at J, leaving 8 bases unmatched. CDR3: CASSLAGQENYGYTF. CDR3 in DNA: TGTGCCAGCAGCCTTGCCGGACAGGAAAACTATGGCTACACCTTC.